Each of the 20 T cell receptor beta chains below was sequenced from the same sample in a study of cytomegalovirus exposure and HLA in healthy donors. In the PCR, 60 Vbeta and 13 Jbeta primers were used. Produced via immunoSEQ multiplex PCR; TCRdb's table is partial and in-frame only. The repertoire holds just over 150,000 clones, with around 84% as singletons. Material for sequencing was PBMCs. The origin of the receptors is a young man in good health and CMV-seronegative.

This chain joins TRBV7-9 and TRBJ1-5; 7 nucleotides align to TRBD1. The CDR3 is 15 amino acids. The J segment lost 0 bases and the V segment lost 8 bases, leaving 7 bases of the junction unmatched. Germline V gene sequence: CDR1 SEHNR, CDR2 FQNEAQ (reference sequence). The CDR3 here is CASQRDSYSNQPQHF. CDR3 coding DNA: TGTGCCAGCCAAAGGGACAGTTATAGCAATCAGCCCCAGCATTTT. The full variable domain, with the rest looked up from reference TRBV7-9 and TRBJ1-5, is DTGVSQNPRHKITKRGQNVTFRCDPISEHNRLYWYRQTLGQGPEFLTYFQNEAQLEKSRLLSDRFSAERPKGSFSTLEIQRTEQGDSAMYLCASQRDSYSNQPQHFGDGTRLSIL.

V usage is TRBV27 and J usage is TRBJ2-1, with a possible D match to TRBD1 (6 bases). The CDR3 loop spans 15 amino acids. In germline, CDR1 is MNHEY, CDR2 SMNVEV (reference sequence). With 3 bases removed from V and 2 bases from J, the gap between germline ends came to 11 bases. This chain's CDR3 is CASSFGQLPYNEQFF. The CDR3 region has the DNA TGTGCCAGCAGTTTCGGACAGTTGCCCTACAATGAGCAGTTCTTC.

A word on this clone: At one of its ends the junction is not consistent with the germline gene, which may arise from a read error. The chain has TRBV7-9 and TRBJ1-4; tentatively, D is TRBD1 (6 bases). CDR3 length equals 16 residues. The germline V gene has CDR1 SEHNR and CDR2 FQNEAQ (reference sequence). CDR3 nucleotides: TGTTCCAGCAGCTTAGCGGGGACATCGGCGAGTGAAAAACTGTTTTTT. This sequence encodes CSSSLAGTSASEKLFF. Full variable domain (rest looked up from reference TRBV7-9 and TRBJ1-4): DTGVSQNPRHKITKRGQNVTFRCDPISEHNRLYWYRQTLGQGPEFLTYFQNEAQLEKSRLLSDRFSAERPKGSFSTLEIQRTEQGDSAMYLCSSSLAGTSASEKLFFGSGTQLSVL.

The gene calls are TRBV6-5 and TRBJ2-7; D possibly corresponds to TRBD2 (5 bases). Trimming pared 5 bases from V and 3 bases from J, leaving 14 bases between. Germline values: CDR1 MNHEY, CDR2 SVGAGI. There are 14 residues in the CDR3. The DNA of the CDR3 is TGTGCCAGCAGTCCCCGAGGGAACGGCTACGAGCAGTACTTC. It encodes CASSPRGNGYEQYF.

The chain recombines TRBV4-3 with TRBJ2-7, with TRBD1 matching 9 bases. Trimming cost V 0 bases and J 4 bases; bases outside gene matches: 4. Looked up from germline, CDR1 is LGHNA and CDR2 is YSLEER. The CDR3 totals 15 residues. This CDR3 is CASSQEGQGWYEQYF. The DNA of the CDR3 is TGCGCCAGCAGCCAAGAGGGACAGGGCTGGTACGAGCAGTACTTC.

The chain carries TRBV9 and TRBJ1-4; the D gene is possibly TRBD1 (5 bases). Deletions cut 0 bases from V and 8 bases from J, with 11 bases between. Germline loops: CDR1 SGDLS, CDR2 YYNGEE. The CDR3 extends over 14 amino acids. CDR3 in amino acids: CASSVGGRGEKLFF. In DNA form, the CDR3 reads TGTGCCAGCAGCGTAGGAGGGAGGGGCGAAAAACTGTTTTTT.

The rearrangement joins TRBV7-8 to TRBJ1-5; the D gene is possibly TRBD1 (6 bases). V lost 2 bases, J lost 3 bases, and 11 bases lay in between. The CDR3 has 15 amino acids. CDR1 SGHVS and CDR2 FQNEAQ come from the germline V gene. CDR3 amino acids: CASSLTGSINQPQHF. The CDR3 DNA reads TGTGCCAGCAGCTTAACAGGGTCTATCAATCAGCCCCAGCATTTT.

The count of this clone is one. The V and J genes are TRBV6-8 and TRBJ2-1, with 11 nucleotides matching TRBD2. Germline loops: CDR1 MNHGY, CDR2 SAAAGT. The CDR3 is 15 residues long. The junction had 13 bases not matched to a gene; V was cut back by 6 bases and J by 12 bases. CDR3 residues: CASSFTSGRVLPQFF. The CDR3 nucleotides read TGTGCCAGCAGCTTTACTAGCGGGAGAGTCCTGCCGCAGTTCTTC.

J is TRBJ1-2 and V is TRBV6-1; tentatively, D is TRBD1 (5 bases). The CDR3 runs to 18 residues. V was pared by 1 base and J by 4 bases, with 22 bases between. The germline CDR1 and CDR2 sequences are MNHNS and SASEGT. The CDR3 loop is CASSEGAGAGILFYGYTF. CDR3 in DNA: TGTGCCAGCAGTGAAGGAGCGGGTGCAGGGATTCTTTTCTATGGCTACACCTTC.

V is TRBV10-3 and J is TRBJ2-7, with 7 bases identical to TRBD2. Trimming cost V 10 bases and J 4 bases; bases outside gene matches: 7. This CDR3 contains 12 residues. Germline values: CDR1 ENHRY, CDR2 SYGVKD. CDR3 protein: CATQAGSYEQYF. CDR3 coding DNA: TGTGCCACCCAAGCGGGATCTTACGAGCAGTACTTC.

The V call is TRBV5-4, the J call TRBJ2-7, with TRBD1 identical over 7 bases. V shed 4 bases, J shed 5 bases, and the junction held 9 bases outside the gene matches. Per germline, CDR1 SGHNT and CDR2 YYREEE (reference sequence). This CDR3 has 14 residues. The CDR3 reads CASSPEGQQDEQYF. The CDR3, as DNA: TGTGCCAGCAGCCCTGAGGGACAGCAAGACGAGCAGTACTTC.

The V gene is TRBV5-8, the J gene TRBJ2-1; 11 bases align to TRBD2. The CDR3 consists of 16 residues. V was clipped by 4 bases and J by 5 bases; unmatched bases: 8. Germline V lookup: CDR1 SGHTS, CDR2 YDEGEE. The CDR3 loop reads CASSPQWGLADNEQFF. The CDR3 coding sequence is TGTGCCAGCAGCCCCCAATGGGGACTAGCGGACAATGAGCAGTTCTTC.

V gene TRBV27 combines with J gene TRBJ2-5; 10 bases are shared with TRBD2. Germline CDR1 MNHEY, CDR2 SMNVEV (reference sequence). With V trimmed by 4 bases and J by 7 bases, 12 bases remained unmatched. This CDR3 contains 16 residues. The CDR3 here is CASSSLRTSGPRTQYF. The CDR3 DNA follows: TGTGCCAGCAGTTCCCTTCGGACTAGCGGACCCAGGACCCAGTACTTC.

This clone was recorded only once. The rearrangement links TRBV19 to TRBJ2-7; 7 bases map to TRBD1. Germline-derived CDR1 and CDR2 are LNHDA and SQIVND (reference sequence). Trimming removed 4 bases from V and 3 bases from J; junction bases left unmatched: 6. The CDR3 is made up of 14 amino acids. The CDR3 region has the DNA TGTGCCAGTAGTAATCGGACAGGCAGCTACGAGCAGTACTTC. Its translation is CASSNRTGSYEQYF. Supplemented by reference TRBV19 and TRBJ2-7, the full variable domain reads DGGITQSPKYLFRKEGQNVTLSCEQNLNHDAMYWYRQDPGQGLRLIYYSQIVNDFQKGDIAEGYSVSREKKESFPLTVTSAQKNPTAFYLCASSNRTGSYEQYFGPGTRLTVT.

The chain has TRBV21-1 and TRBJ2-5; TRBD1 is taken as the D call from the table, unchecked against the DNA. TRBV21-1 is designated a pseudogene. This CDR3 has 15 amino acids. In DNA form, the CDR3 reads TGTGCCAGCAGCCTTTGGGCCGGACAGGAAGAGACCCAGTACTTC. The encoded protein is CASSLWAGQEETQYF.

The V and J genes are TRBV6-1 and TRBJ1-4; D unclear. V dropped 3 bases and J dropped 0 bases, with 8 bases sitting between them. CDR1 and CDR2 (germline): MNHNS, SASEGT. The CDR3 contains 15 residues. The CDR3 nucleotides read TGTGCCAGCAGTGAGGGAGTCACAACTAATGAAAAACTGTTTTTT. The encoded protein is CASSEGVTTNEKLFF.

This chain links TRBV27 with TRBJ2-7; D is possibly TRBD1 (5 bases). Trimming left V 5 bases short and J 1 base short, with 12 bases between. Germline CDR1 reads MNHEY; CDR2 reads SMNVEV (reference sequence). The CDR3 consists of 14 residues. This CDR3 is CASSLRGGSYEQYF. As DNA, the CDR3 is TGTGCCAGCAGTCTTAGGGGTGGATCCTACGAGCAGTACTTC.

The CDR3 protein is CASSPDGAYEQYF. The CDR3 DNA follows: TGTGCCAGCAGCCCGGACGGGGCCTACGAGCAGTACTTC. The chain has TRBV6-5 and TRBJ2-7, with a weak D call TRBD2 (5 bases). Trimming left V 6 bases short and J 2 bases short, with 11 bases between. CDR1 is MNHEY, CDR2 SVGAGI, per germline. The CDR3 consists of 13 residues.

The genes are TRBV6-1 and TRBJ2-3, with 7 bases fitting TRBD2. The CDR3 runs 14 residues. V gave up 8 bases and J gave up 4 bases; unmatched junction bases: 9. Germline V gives CDR1 MNHNS, CDR2 SASEGT. CDR3 loop: CASLREQRSDTQYF. The CDR3 bases are TGTGCCAGCTTGCGGGAGCAGCGATCAGATACGCAGTATTTT.

This clone was recorded a few times. V is TRBV7-9 and J is TRBJ2-3; 8 nucleotides match TRBD1. From germline, CDR1 is SEHNR and CDR2 FQNEAQ (reference sequence). The CDR3 spans 15 residues. The junction had 5 bases not matched to a gene; V was cut back by 5 bases and J by 1 base. The chain's CDR3 is CASSIPGQGTDTQYF. The CDR3 DNA is TGTGCCAGCAGCATCCCGGGACAGGGCACAGATACGCAGTATTTT.